The 24 T cell receptor beta chains below come from one sample, sequenced in a study of CD8 T cells in Susac syndrome. RNA amounts of 0.5 to 1 ug underwent reverse transcription with random hexamers. TCRdb analysed the immunoSEQ multiplex PCR reads with MiXCR anew, one entry per CDR3 protein. The table includes fewer than 200,000 distinct CDR3 sequences, roughly nine tenths detected once. Sequenced sample: CD4+ T cells from PBMCs. The origin of the receptors is a human donor with Susac syndrome.

This chain connects TRBV7-9 to TRBJ2-5, with TRBD1 identical over 7 bases. V shed 6 bases and J 2 bases; nucleotides not matched to a gene: 6. From germline, CDR1 is SEHNR and CDR2 FQNEAQ (reference sequence). The CDR3 consists of 14 residues. The CDR3 DNA is TGTGCCAGCAGTTCTCCAGGGGGACAAGAGACCCAGTACTTC. Its translation is CASSSPGGQETQYF.

The chain carries TRBV7-2 and TRBJ2-3, with D hard to call. Germline values: CDR1 SGHTA, CDR2 FQGNSA. The CDR3 extends over 15 amino acids. The V end was cut by 0 bases, the J end by 2 bases, with 9 bases between. This CDR3 reads CASSLAFGSTDTQYF. CDR3 coding DNA: TGTGCCAGCAGCTTAGCTTTTGGGTCCACAGATACGCAGTATTTT.

The rearrangement uses TRBV3-1 and TRBJ2-1; a weak D match, TRBD2 (6 bases). Per germline, CDR1 LGHDT and CDR2 YNNKEL (reference sequence). The CDR3 runs to 15 residues. Trimming cost V 4 bases and J 4 bases, with 14 bases left between them. For the CDR3, the DNA is TGTGCCAGCAGCCCAGGCTTCGGGGGATACAATGAGCAGTTCTTC. Protein product: CASSPGFGGYNEQFF.

This sequence joins TRBV28 and TRBJ1-2; D uncertain. Germline V gene lookup returns CDR1 MDHEN and CDR2 SYDVKM. Trimming stripped 0 bases from V and 5 bases from J, with 4 bases between. The CDR3 runs 12 residues. The DNA for the CDR3 is TGTGCCAGCAGTTTATGGTTGTATGGCTACACCTTC. Encoded protein: CASSLWLYGYTF.

The rearrangement uses TRBV24-1 and TRBJ2-1, with D uncertain. The V end was cut by 0 bases, the J end by 12 bases, with 11 bases between. CDR1 is KGHDR and CDR2 is SFDVKD in the germline V gene. CDR3 length equals 13 residues. For the CDR3, the DNA is TGTGCCACCAGTGATTTGCGATTCAACGCGCAGTTCTTC. This encodes CATSDLRFNAQFF.

The chain has TRBV3-1 and TRBJ2-7; 15 bases agree with TRBD2. The germline gives CDR1 LGHDT, CDR2 YNNKEL (reference sequence). This CDR3 region has 17 residues. With V trimmed by 5 bases and J by 2 bases, 7 bases remained unmatched. CDR3 bases: TGTGCCAGCAGCTCGGGACTAGCGGGAGGCTACACCTACGAGCAGTACTTC. Residues: CASSSGLAGGYTYEQYF.

V and J are TRBV7-6 and TRBJ1-3; no clear D gene. CDR3 length: 16 residues. Between the trimmed V and J ends, which lost 5 bases and 0 bases, there was a span of 14 bases. Per germline, CDR1 SGHVS and CDR2 FNYEAQ. The CDR3 reads CASSRNSKSSGNTIYF. CDR3 in DNA: TGTGCCAGCAGCCGGAACTCGAAGAGCTCTGGAAACACCATATATTTT.

This clonotype was picked up one time. CDR3 coding DNA: TGTGCCAGCCAACTCGGGGGAGAGGGTGAAGAGACCCAGTACTTC. Its protein product is CASQLGGEGEETQYF. The chain links TRBV28 to TRBJ2-5, with TRBD2 as a possible D gene (6 bases). The CDR3 covers 15 residues. Trimming left V 8 bases short and J 3 bases short, with 19 bases between. Germline V gene data show CDR1 as MDHEN and CDR2 as SYDVKM.

CDR3 residues: CASSSQISPGELFF. The CDR3 coding sequence is TGTGCCAGCAGTTCTCAGATATCCCCCGGGGAGCTGTTTTTT. The chain has TRBV7-3 and TRBJ2-2; D is unresolved. The V end was cut by 6 bases, the J end by 6 bases, with 14 bases between. This CDR3 is built from 14 residues. Germline V lookup: CDR1 SGHTA, CDR2 FQGTGA.

The chain combines TRBV7-9 with TRBJ2-2, with D hard to call. V lost 6 bases and J lost 0, with 17 bases in between. Germline values: CDR1 SEHNR, CDR2 FQNEAQ (reference sequence). The CDR3 extends over 17 amino acids. In DNA, the CDR3 is TGTGCCAGCAGTCCCTCCCTCGGCCCCGCGAACACCGGGGAGCTGTTTTTT. Translating it yields CASSPSLGPANTGELFF.

V and J are TRBV5-1 and TRBJ2-1; TRBD2 aligns across 12 bases. The CDR3 runs to 17 residues. Germline V gene data show CDR1 as SGHRS and CDR2 as YFSETQ. V was clipped by 4 bases and J by 6 bases; unmatched bases: 11. CDR3 region: CASSRGVGTSGSNEQFF. In DNA form, the CDR3 reads TGCGCCAGCAGCAGGGGGGTAGGGACTAGCGGGTCCAATGAGCAGTTCTTC. Drawing the rest from reference TRBV5-1 and TRBJ2-1, the complete variable domain is KAGVTQTPRYLIKTRGQQVTLSCSPISGHRSVSWYQQTPGQGLQFLFEYFSETQRNKGNFPGRFSGRQFSNSRSEMNVSTLELGDSALYLCASSRGVGTSGSNEQFFGPGTRLTVL.

The genes are TRBV5-1 and TRBJ2-1; D call uncertain. Looked up from germline, CDR1 is SGHRS and CDR2 is YFSETQ. Trimming took off 2 bases at V and 8 bases at J, with 11 bases between the two ends. CDR3 length equals 13 residues. The CDR3, as DNA: TGCGCCAGCAGCTTAGACGGATTCTATGAGCAGTTCTTC. It encodes CASSLDGFYEQFF. Complete variable domain (other parts from reference TRBV5-1 and TRBJ2-1): KAGVTQTPRYLIKTRGQQVTLSCSPISGHRSVSWYQQTPGQGLQFLFEYFSETQRNKGNFPGRFSGRQFSNSRSEMNVSTLELGDSALYLCASSLDGFYEQFFGPGTRLTVL.

The rearrangement joins TRBV20-1 to TRBJ2-1; D remains unclear. The V and J ends lost 3 bases and 3 bases respectively, with 9 bases between them. The CDR3 runs 13 residues. Germline values: CDR1 DFQATT, CDR2 SNEGSKA (reference sequence). CDR3 amino acids: CSASNTYYNEQFF. The CDR3 DNA reads TGCAGTGCTAGTAATACATACTACAATGAGCAGTTCTTC.

The genes are TRBV20-1 and TRBJ2-1, with 8 bases fitting TRBD2. Trimming cost V 6 bases and J 3 bases; bases outside gene matches: 10. Germline CDR1 DFQATT, CDR2 SNEGSKA (reference sequence). The CDR3 runs to 15 residues. Here the CDR3 reads CSAIQSGGSYNEQFF. The CDR3 region has the DNA TGCAGTGCCATTCAAAGCGGGGGAAGCTACAATGAGCAGTTCTTC.

The gene calls are TRBV25-1 and TRBJ2-2, with 7 bases lining up with TRBD2. Per germline, CDR1 MGHDK and CDR2 SYGVNS. V shed 5 bases, J shed 4 bases, and the junction held 10 bases outside the gene matches. CDR3 length equals 16 residues. CDR3 nucleotide sequence: TGTGCCAGCAGTCCGATGGCGGGAGCGTTCACCGGGGAGCTGTTTTTT. Translation: CASSPMAGAFTGELFF.

This clonotype was detected only once. The chain joins TRBV6-5 to TRBJ2-1, with 7 positions matching TRBD2. V shed 6 bases, J shed 10 bases, and the junction held 15 bases outside the gene matches. The CDR3 spans 15 residues. Germline values: CDR1 MNHEY, CDR2 SVGAGI. CDR3 coding DNA: TGTGCCAGCAGCCGGGACCTCGCTAGCGGCGGGGAGCAGTTCTTC. Protein: CASSRDLASGGEQFF.

V and J are TRBV7-9 and TRBJ2-5; D not resolved. The CDR3 runs 13 residues. Germline CDR1 reads SEHNR; CDR2 reads FQNEAQ (reference sequence). Trimming shortened V by 0 bases and J by 5 bases, and 7 bases separated the two germline ends. The CDR3 coding sequence is TGTGCCAGCAGCTTAGCTTCGCGGGAGACCCAGTACTTC. It yields the protein CASSLASRETQYF.

This chain links TRBV12-3 or TRBV12-4 with TRBJ1-1; a weak D match, TRBD1 (5 bases). V dropped 4 bases and J dropped 10 bases, with 16 bases sitting between them. CDR3 size: 13 residues. This CDR3 is CASSSSGGGRAFF. The CDR3 DNA follows: TGTGCCAGCAGTTCCTCCGGTGGGGGTAGAGCTTTCTTT.

The chain has TRBV7-2 and TRBJ2-6, with D perhaps assigned TRBD1 or TRBD2 (5 bases each). The CDR3 has 18 residues. Germline V CDR1 and CDR2: SGHTA, FQGNSA. Trimming took off 1 base at V and 0 bases at J, with 13 bases between the two ends. CDR3 in DNA: TGTGCCAGCAGCTTAGTGGGACGCGGAGGCTCTGGGGCCAACGTCCTGACTTTC. Protein product: CASSLVGRGGSGANVLTF.

V usage is TRBV7-3 and J usage is TRBJ1-4; D is uncertain. Between the trimmed V and J ends, which lost 6 bases and 6 bases, there was a span of 11 bases. CDR1 is SGHTA, CDR2 FQGTGA, per germline. The CDR3 is made up of 13 amino acids. CDR3 sequence: CASRSSLDEKLFF. In nucleotides, the CDR3 is TGTGCCAGCAGGTCCAGCTTGGATGAAAAACTGTTTTTT.

This chain connects TRBV7-6 to TRBJ1-2; 7 positions agree with TRBD1. CDR3 size: 13 residues. Germline V gene data show CDR1 as SGHVS and CDR2 as FNYEAQ. The V gene end was trimmed by 5 bases and the J gene end by 8 bases; junction bases not matched to a gene: 8. Written as DNA, the CDR3 is TGTGCCAGCAGCCCGGCCAGGGGGAACGGCTACACCTTC. Protein product: CASSPARGNGYTF.

The chain carries TRBV30 and TRBJ2-3, with D unresolved. In germline, CDR1 is GTSNPN, CDR2 SVGIG (reference sequence). CDR3 size: 13 residues. V was clipped by 2 bases and J by 0 bases, with 6 bases between them. CDR3: CAWSPASTDTQYF. The CDR3 coding sequence is TGTGCCTGGAGTCCGGCTAGCACAGATACGCAGTATTTT. Full variable domain (outside the CDR3, taken from reference TRBV30 and TRBJ2-3): SQTIHQWPATLVQPVGSPLSLECTVEGTSNPNLYWYRQAAGRGLQLLFYSVGIGQISSEVPQNLSASRPQDRQFILSSKKLLLSDSGFYLCAWSPASTDTQYFGPGTRLTVL.

This clonotype was detected once. This sequence joins TRBV5-4 and TRBJ2-5; no definite D call. Trimming removed 2 bases from V and 2 bases from J, with 4 bases in between. The CDR3 has 12 residues. Germline loops: CDR1 SGHNT, CDR2 YYREEE (reference sequence). The CDR3: CASSFQQETQYF. The CDR3 DNA reads TGTGCCAGCAGCTTCCAGCAAGAGACCCAGTACTTC. Based on the CDR3 plus reference TRBV5-4 and TRBJ2-5, the full variable domain is ETGVTQSPTHLIKTRGQQVTLRCSSQSGHNTVSWYQQALGQGPQFIFQYYREEENGRGNFPPRFSGLQFPNYSSELNVNALELDDSALYLCASSFQQETQYFGPGTRLLVL.

V and J are TRBV28 and TRBJ2-7, with 8 bases aligning to TRBD1. The CDR3 contains 15 residues. V was clipped by 5 bases and J by 6 bases; unmatched bases: 12. Germline values: CDR1 MDHEN, CDR2 SYDVKM. CDR3 residues: CASSPPTDRVSEQYF. The CDR3 nucleotides are TGTGCCAGCAGTCCACCGACGGACAGGGTATCCGAGCAGTACTTC.